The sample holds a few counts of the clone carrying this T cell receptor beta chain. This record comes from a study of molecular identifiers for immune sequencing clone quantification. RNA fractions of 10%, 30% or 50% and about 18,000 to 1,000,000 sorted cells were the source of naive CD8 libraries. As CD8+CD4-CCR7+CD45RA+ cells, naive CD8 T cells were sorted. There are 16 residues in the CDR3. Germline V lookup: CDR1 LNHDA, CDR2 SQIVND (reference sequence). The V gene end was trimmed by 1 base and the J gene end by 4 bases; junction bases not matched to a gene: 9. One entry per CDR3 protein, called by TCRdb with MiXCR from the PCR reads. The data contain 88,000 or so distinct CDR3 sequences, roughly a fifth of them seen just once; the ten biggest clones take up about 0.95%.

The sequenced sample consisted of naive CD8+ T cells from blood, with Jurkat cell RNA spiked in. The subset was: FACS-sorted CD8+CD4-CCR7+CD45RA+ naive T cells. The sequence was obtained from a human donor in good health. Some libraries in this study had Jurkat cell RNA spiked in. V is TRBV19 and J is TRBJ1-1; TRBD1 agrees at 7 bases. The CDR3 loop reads CASSIVGTAGGTEAFF. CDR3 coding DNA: TGTGCCAGTAGTATAGTTGGGACAGCTGGAGGCACTGAAGCTTTCTTT.